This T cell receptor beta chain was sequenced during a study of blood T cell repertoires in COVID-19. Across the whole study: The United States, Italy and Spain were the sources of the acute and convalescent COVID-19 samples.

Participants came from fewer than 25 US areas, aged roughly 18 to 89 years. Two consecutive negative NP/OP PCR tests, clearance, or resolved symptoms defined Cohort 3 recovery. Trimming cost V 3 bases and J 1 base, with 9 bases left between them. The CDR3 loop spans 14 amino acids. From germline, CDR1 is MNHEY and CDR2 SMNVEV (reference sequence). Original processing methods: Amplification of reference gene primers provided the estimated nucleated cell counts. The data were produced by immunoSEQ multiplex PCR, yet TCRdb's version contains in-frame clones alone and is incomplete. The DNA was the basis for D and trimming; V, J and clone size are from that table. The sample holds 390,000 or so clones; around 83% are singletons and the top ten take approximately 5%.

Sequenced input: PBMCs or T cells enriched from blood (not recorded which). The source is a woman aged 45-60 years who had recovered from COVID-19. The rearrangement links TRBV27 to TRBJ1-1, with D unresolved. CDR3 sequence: CASSLEGWNTEAFF. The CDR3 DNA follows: TGTGCCAGCAGTTTGGAGGGATGGAACACTGAAGCTTTCTTT.